Presented here are 8 T cell receptor beta chains from one specimen sequenced in a study of shared clonotypes between healthy human individuals. CD45RO-negative CD8 cells positively selected for CCR7 made up the naive population, which excluded terminally differentiated effector memory CD45RA+ cells. Measured with immunoSEQ multiplex PCR; TCRdb has only the in-frame clones, and not every one. The sample lists about 2.1 million clones; just over 90% were seen once. Sequencing was done on a sample of naive CD8+ T cells from PBMCs. The receptors stem from a man younger than 30 in good health. Some clones in this sample may be carry-over from other donors' samples.

The rearrangement links TRBV30 to TRBJ2-7, with a weak D call TRBD1 (6 bases). Germline loops: CDR1 GTSNPN, CDR2 SVGIG (reference sequence). The CDR3 length is 15 residues. V lost 2 bases and J 3 bases, leaving 17 bases between the germline ends. Here the CDR3 reads CAWSNPPRDNYEQYF. For the CDR3, the DNA is TGTGCCTGGAGTAACCCCCCTAGGGACAACTACGAGCAGTACTTC.

V and J are TRBV15 and TRBJ1-1; TRBD1 matches at 7 bases. The CDR3 runs 15 residues. The V gene's germline CDR1 is LNHNV and CDR2 YYDKDF (reference sequence). Trimming removed 5 bases from V and 1 base from J; junction bases left unmatched: 7. CDR3 loop: CATSGPDRTNTEAFF. The CDR3 DNA reads TGTGCCACCAGCGGACCGGACAGGACGAACACTGAAGCTTTCTTT.

Remarks on this clone: Other DNA sequences within the sample encode an identical CDR3. The chain has TRBV19 and TRBJ2-7; 9 bases match TRBD2. CDR3 length: 15 residues. Unmatched junction bases numbered 5, after V lost 2 bases and J lost 3 bases. Germline CDR1 reads LNHDA; CDR2 reads SQIVND (reference sequence). For the CDR3, the DNA is TGTGCCAGTAGTATACGGCTAGCGGGATACTACGAGCAGTACTTC. Amino acid sequence: CASSIRLAGYYEQYF.

The CDR3 bases are TGTGCCAGCACCCAGGAGGGGAGGGCGGCCGGGGAGCTGTTTTTT. Amino acids: CASTQEGRAAGELFF. The chain couples TRBV27 to TRBJ2-2, with 7 bases lining up with TRBD2. Germline V gene sequence: CDR1 MNHEY, CDR2 SMNVEV (reference sequence). This CDR3 region has 15 residues. Unmatched junction bases numbered 11, after V lost 7 bases and J lost 6 bases.

CDR3: CASSPPPEQFF. CDR3 in DNA: TGTGCCAGCAGTCCGCCCCCCGAGCAGTTCTTC. This rearrangement joins TRBV6-5 to TRBJ2-1, with D uncertain. V gave up 5 bases and J gave up 10 bases, with 9 bases separating them. Germline loops: CDR1 MNHEY, CDR2 SVGAGI. This CDR3 is built from 11 residues.

This clone was seen just once. The CDR3 DNA reads as TGTGCCAGCTCACCGGAAGGAAACTATGGCTACACCTTC. Its protein is CASSPEGNYGYTF. The chain uses TRBV18 and TRBJ1-2; no definite D call. CDR1 is KGHSH and CDR2 is LQKENI in the germline V gene. Trimming cost V 3 bases and J 2 bases, with 7 bases left between them. This CDR3 contains 13 residues.

V gene TRBV12-5 combines with J gene TRBJ1-1; TRBD1 matches at 8 bases. V was pared by 2 bases and J by 1 base, with 9 bases of the junction left unmatched. CDR3 length: 17 amino acids. Germline loops: CDR1 LGHNT, CDR2 FRNRAP. As DNA, the CDR3 is TGTGCTAGTGGTTTGTTTGGGACAGGCCAAAGGAACACTGAAGCTTTCTTT. Its translation is CASGLFGTGQRNTEAFF.

For this clone: Other DNA sequences in the same sample also yield this CDR3. This chain connects TRBV6-5 to TRBJ2-1; D uncertain. The germline gives CDR1 MNHEY, CDR2 SVGAGI. This CDR3 spans 14 amino acids. With 2 bases removed from V and 0 bases from J, the gap between germline ends came to 5 bases. CDR3 sequence (DNA): TGTGCCAGCAGTTACCGGAGCTCCTACAATGAGCAGTTCTTC. As protein: CASSYRSSYNEQFF.